This passage covers 2 T cell receptor beta chains from one sample sequenced in a study of T cell clonotyping in hematopoietic cell transplantation. Documented time point: recipient sample about 28 days before transplant, after cytoreduction. Using immunoSEQ multiplex PCR, the repertoire was profiled, and TCRdb retains in-frame clones only, with some absent. The sample shows about 69,000 clones, approximately 95% of them seen only once. The sequencing used peripheral blood mononuclear cells, collected before stem cell transplant. These TCRs come from a woman aged 45-60 years with acute myeloid leukemia. Some clones in this sample may be carry-over from other donors' samples.

The chain is built from TRBV27 and TRBJ2-3; D is undetermined. Germline CDR1 is MNHEY and CDR2 is SMNVEV (reference sequence). The CDR3 sequence is 12 residues long. Trimming left V 1 base short and J 4 bases short, with 3 bases between. The CDR3, as DNA: TGTGCCAGCAGTTTATTGGCAGATACGCAGTATTTT. Translating gives CASSLLADTQYF.

The chain uses TRBV4-1 and TRBJ1-2; D call uncertain. V was clipped by 1 base and J by 4 bases, with 16 bases between them. The CDR3 contains 16 residues. The germline CDR1 and CDR2 sequences are MGHRA and YSYEKL. The CDR3 DNA is TGCGCCAGCAGCCAAGTTGGTAGCCCCCTAGGCTATGGCTACACCTTC. The encoded protein is CASSQVGSPLGYGYTF.